This T cell receptor (beta chain) was captured in a study of blood T cell repertoires in COVID-19. Study details: Collection of acute and convalescent COVID-19 samples took place in the United States, Italy and Spain. T cells, B-cell-depleted T cells, or PBMCs provided the cDNA or gDNA that served as material.

Authors' data handling: Reference gene primer amplification in the assay estimated nucleated cell counts. Sequenced by immunoSEQ multiplex PCR; TCRdb stores in-frame clones only, minus some. Clone size and the V and J calls come from that table; the DNA yielded D and trimming. The table records 200,000 to 250,000 clones, approximately 90% of them present only once. Germline CDR1 MNHEY, CDR2 SVGEGT. The V segment lost 6 bases and the J segment 4 bases; nucleotides outside the gene matches: 10. The CDR3 totals 16 residues. The rearrangement uses TRBV6-2 or TRBV6-3 and TRBJ1-2; TRBD1 aligns across 11 bases. The receptor's source is a woman in her late teens or twenties who had recovered from COVID-19. Sequenced input: peripheral blood. As DNA, the CDR3 is TGTGCCAGCAGCCCTAAAGGACAGGGGGCCGGCTATGGCTACACCTTC. It translates to CASSPKGQGAGYGYTF.